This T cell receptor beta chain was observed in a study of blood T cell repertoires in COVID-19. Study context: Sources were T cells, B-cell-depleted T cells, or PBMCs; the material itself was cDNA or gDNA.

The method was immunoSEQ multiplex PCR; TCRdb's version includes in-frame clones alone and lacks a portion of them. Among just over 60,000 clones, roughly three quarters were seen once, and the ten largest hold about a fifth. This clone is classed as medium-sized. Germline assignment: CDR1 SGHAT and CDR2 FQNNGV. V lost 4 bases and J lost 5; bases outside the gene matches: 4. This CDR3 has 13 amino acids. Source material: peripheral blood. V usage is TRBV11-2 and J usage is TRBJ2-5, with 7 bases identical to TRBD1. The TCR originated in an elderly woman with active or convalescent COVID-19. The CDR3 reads CASSYDRDETQYF. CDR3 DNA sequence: TGTGCCAGCAGCTACGACAGGGATGAGACCCAGTACTTC.